The 22 T cell receptor beta chains listed next were all sequenced from one sample in a study of shared clonotypes between healthy human individuals. Sequencing was performed with immunoSEQ multiplex PCR; in TCRdb, only in-frame clones are kept and a portion is missing. The repertoire holds a few hundred thousand clones, with less than 98% as singletons. Sequencing input: naive CD4+ T cells sorted from blood. Documented subset: CD45RA+ positively selected. The source of these receptors is a woman aged 25 to 39 in good health.

This clone was found once. The chain uses TRBV25-1 and TRBJ2-7, with 9 bases lining up with TRBD1. Germline values: CDR1 MGHDK, CDR2 SYGVNS. V dropped 6 bases and J dropped 5; count of bases not matched to a gene: 11. The CDR3 is 15 residues long. In DNA, the CDR3 is TGTGCCAGCAGGGAGACGGGACAGGGTTCCCACGAGCAGTACTTC. Translated: CASRETGQGSHEQYF.

This rearrangement joins TRBV11-3 to TRBJ2-7; D is unresolved. CDR3 size: 13 residues. V lost 5 bases and J 1 base, leaving 9 bases between the germline ends. CDR1 and CDR2 (germline): SGHNT, YENEEA. In nucleotides, the CDR3 is TGTGCCAGCAGCCCCGCCTATTCCTACGAGCAGTACTTC. Translation: CASSPAYSYEQYF.

The CDR3 DNA follows: TGCAGCGTTGACTGGTTCCACAATGAGCAGTTCTTC. Translated, it gives CSVDWFHNEQFF. The rearrangement links TRBV29-1 to TRBJ2-1; D remains ambiguous. V gave up 3 bases and J gave up 5 bases, with 8 bases separating them. Germline CDR1 reads SQVTM; CDR2 reads ANQGSEA. The CDR3 extends over 12 amino acids.

V gene TRBV4-2 combines with J gene TRBJ1-1; D is uncertain. This CDR3 contains 17 residues. V gave up 4 bases and J gave up 0 bases, with 18 bases separating them. CDR1 and CDR2 (germline): LGHNA, YNFKEQ. CDR3 bases: TGTGCCAGCAGCCCCCCTCAGGTCCTCCTAATGAACACTGAAGCTTTCTTT. Translated, it gives CASSPPQVLLMNTEAFF.

The chain couples TRBV19 to TRBJ1-3, with D hard to call. In germline, CDR1 is LNHDA, CDR2 SQIVND (reference sequence). This CDR3 is 17 amino acids long. V shed 2 bases and J shed 4 bases, with 18 bases lying between them. The CDR3: CASSIPGSPESGNTIYF. The CDR3 coding sequence is TGTGCCAGTAGTATACCGGGTTCCCCGGAATCAGGAAACACCATATATTTT.

The V call is TRBV7-9, the J call TRBJ2-1; 11 positions agree with TRBD2. The V gene end was trimmed by 4 bases and the J gene end by 4 bases; junction bases not matched to a gene: 12. The CDR3 consists of 18 residues. Looked up from germline, CDR1 is SEHNR and CDR2 is FQNEAQ (reference sequence). The DNA of the CDR3 is TGTGCCAGCAGCTCCGGAAAACTAGCGGGAGTGCGTTACAATGAGCAGTTCTTC. Translation: CASSSGKLAGVRYNEQFF.

This clone was found once. The chain combines TRBV11-1 with TRBJ1-1; D is ambiguous. The length of the CDR3 is 12 residues. CDR1 and CDR2 from the germline V gene are SGHAT and FQDESV (reference sequence). Between the trimmed V and J ends, which lost 5 bases and 3 bases, there was a span of 7 bases. The CDR3 DNA reads as TGTGCCAGCAGCCCCGCGTACACTGAAGCTTTCTTT. It translates to CASSPAYTEAFF.

This chain joins TRBV23-1 and TRBJ2-7; D is unresolved. TRBV23-1 is classed as an ORF, of uncertain function. V lost 2 bases, J lost 0 bases, and 11 bases lay in between. The CDR3 totals 15 residues. The CDR3 DNA reads TGCGCCAGCAGTCAACGTCCCCGAAGCTCCTACGAGCAGTACTTC. Protein sequence: CASSQRPRSSYEQYF.

To note about this clone: Other DNA sequences in this sample translate to the same CDR3. This chain connects TRBV18 to TRBJ2-5; 8 nucleotides line up with TRBD1. V was pared by 3 bases and J by 5 bases, with 8 bases of the junction left unmatched. The CDR3 length is 15 residues. Germline CDR1 is KGHSH and CDR2 is LQKENI. As DNA, the CDR3 is TGTGCCAGCTCACCCTTAGACAGGGGTGGGGAGACCCAGTACTTC. Protein product: CASSPLDRGGETQYF.

The chain couples TRBV29-1 to TRBJ2-7; D is uncertain. V was clipped by 6 bases and J by 0 bases, with 9 bases between them. CDR3 length: 12 amino acids. Per the germline V gene, CDR1 is SQVTM and CDR2 is ANQGSEA. CDR3 sequence: CSVASASYEQYF. The CDR3 DNA follows: TGCAGCGTAGCGTCAGCCTCCTACGAGCAGTACTTC.

V is TRBV12-5 and J is TRBJ2-5, with 7 bases fitting TRBD1. Per germline, CDR1 LGHNT and CDR2 FRNRAP. V gave up 6 bases and J gave up 4 bases; unmatched junction bases: 11. CDR3 size: 15 residues. The CDR3 DNA sequence: TGTGCTAGTGGCACGGGACAGCCGTTCGGAGAGACCCAGTACTTC. It codes for CASGTGQPFGETQYF.

This chain links TRBV29-1 with TRBJ2-1; D might be TRBD2 (5 bases). CDR1 and CDR2 from the germline V gene are SQVTM and ANQGSEA. This CDR3 region has 11 residues. Trimming pared 4 bases from V and 7 bases from J, leaving 8 bases between. In DNA form, the CDR3 reads TGCAGCGTTGGGTCGGGGAATGAGCAGTTCTTC. Protein sequence: CSVGSGNEQFF.

Remarks on this clone: Other DNA sequences within the sample encode an identical CDR3. The V gene is TRBV27, the J gene TRBJ2-3; unclear D gene. V dropped 8 bases and J dropped 0 bases, with 12 bases sitting between them. CDR3 size: 14 residues. Germline CDR1 MNHEY, CDR2 SMNVEV (reference sequence). In nucleotides, the CDR3 is TGTGCCAGCCGGCGCGGTCTTAGCACAGATACGCAGTATTTT. Its protein is CASRRGLSTDTQYF.

The chain has TRBV5-1 and TRBJ2-7; TRBD1 is a possible D gene (8 bases). Germline V gene data show CDR1 as SGHRS and CDR2 as YFSETQ. The germline V and J ends were trimmed by 3 bases and 2 bases, with 15 bases remaining between them. There are 15 residues in the CDR3. CDR3 sequence: CASSWGGQAPYEQYF. CDR3 in DNA: TGCGCCAGCAGCTGGGGGGGACAGGCACCCTACGAGCAGTACTTC.

The chain employs TRBV27 and TRBJ1-1; D remains ambiguous. Germline CDR1 reads MNHEY; CDR2 reads SMNVEV (reference sequence). CDR3 size: 14 residues. V was shortened by 5 bases and J by 3 bases, with 13 bases between the two germline ends. The CDR3 loop is CASSPRELDTEAFF. DNA for the CDR3: TGTGCCAGCAGTCCACGGGAACTAGACACTGAAGCTTTCTTT.

The genes are TRBV11-2 and TRBJ2-4; perhaps TRBD1 as D (5 bases). Germline V gene data show CDR1 as SGHAT and CDR2 as FQNNGV. This CDR3 comprises 16 residues. V was clipped by 5 bases and J by 0 bases, with 14 bases between them. The CDR3 loop reads CASSAIKTEAKNIQYF. Here the CDR3 DNA reads TGTGCCAGCAGCGCGATAAAGACAGAAGCCAAAAACATTCAGTACTTC.

This clone was seen a single time. The gene calls are TRBV6-1 and TRBJ2-1; D might be TRBD2 (6 bases). The CDR3 totals 14 residues. Germline V gene data show CDR1 as MNHNS and CDR2 as SASEGT. V shed 4 bases and J shed 4 bases, with 11 bases lying between them. CDR3 amino acids: CASSVASAYNEQFF. The CDR3 DNA reads TGTGCCAGCAGTGTGGCTAGCGCGTACAATGAGCAGTTCTTC.

V and J are TRBV5-1 and TRBJ2-7; possibly TRBD2 for D (6 bases). The CDR3 extends over 14 amino acids. Germline V CDR1 and CDR2: SGHRS, YFSETQ. Trimming left V 4 bases short and J 2 bases short, with 13 bases between. The CDR3 DNA reads as TGCGCCAGCAGCCGCCGGGACTCCGCCTACGAGCAGTACTTC. Residues: CASSRRDSAYEQYF.

The chain joins TRBV7-8 to TRBJ2-1, with unresolved D. In germline, CDR1 is SGHVS, CDR2 FQNEAQ. CDR3 length: 15 amino acids. V was cut by 6 bases and J by 3 bases, with 15 bases left in between. This CDR3 is CASSFRGPDYNEQFF. CDR3 nucleotides: TGTGCCAGCAGTTTTAGAGGCCCAGACTACAATGAGCAGTTCTTC.

This clone was recorded once. Other DNA sequences in this specimen translate into the identical CDR3. The V and J genes are TRBV5-4 and TRBJ2-7; 7 bases are a match to TRBD1. This CDR3 has 14 amino acids. Germline values: CDR1 SGHNT, CDR2 YYREEE (reference sequence). With 0 bases clipped from V and 1 base from J, the junction kept 1 base outside the gene matches. The CDR3 region is CASSLDRGSYEQYF. In nucleotides, the CDR3 is TGTGCCAGCAGCTTGGACAGGGGTTCCTACGAGCAGTACTTC.

The CDR3 sequence: CASSPLHEQYF. In nucleotides, the CDR3 is TGTGCCAGCTCACCACTCCACGAGCAGTACTTC. The V and J genes are TRBV18 and TRBJ2-7; D not resolved. V lost 1 base and J 5 bases, leaving 3 bases between the germline ends. The CDR3 runs to 11 residues. The V gene's germline CDR1 is KGHSH and CDR2 LQKENI.

The chain has TRBV11-2 and TRBJ2-7, with 7 bases lining up with TRBD1. CDR3 size: 15 residues. With 5 bases clipped from V and 6 bases from J, the junction kept 13 bases outside the gene matches. The germline CDR1 and CDR2 sequences are SGHAT and FQNNGV. The CDR3 loop is CASSPLQGGRIEQYF. The CDR3 DNA reads TGTGCCAGCAGCCCACTACAAGGGGGCCGGATCGAGCAGTACTTC.